The next 22 T cell receptor beta chains were all read from a single sample in a study of CD8+ T cells in alopecia areata. The treatment is: oral pan-JAK inhibitor, 5-10 mg twice daily. cDNA serving as the sequencing template came from extracted, reverse transcribed RNA. Sequencing used immunoSEQ multiplex PCR; TCRdb keeps in-frame clones, though not all of them. Found here are some 190,000 clones, approximately 67% of them singletons; the top ten hold roughly 1.3%. The material was CD4+ T cells sorted from blood, obtained at week 49, from a patient treated with tofacitinib. The receptors derive from a human donor with alopecia areata.

Concerning this clone: Different DNA sequences within this sample yield the same CDR3. The genes are TRBV20-1 and TRBJ1-2, with D uncertain. V lost 7 bases, J lost 6 bases, and 3 bases lay in between. Germline CDR1 is DFQATT and CDR2 is SNEGSKA (reference sequence). This CDR3 comprises 8 residues. The CDR3 sequence: CSEDGYTF. CDR3 sequence (DNA): TGCAGTGAGGATGGCTACACCTTC.

This clone was detected only a few times. This chain connects TRBV29-1 to TRBJ2-3, with D maybe TRBD2 (5 bases). V lost 8 bases and J 1 base, leaving 10 bases between the germline ends. This CDR3 contains 12 residues. Germline CDR1 reads SQVTM; CDR2 reads ANQGSEA. CDR3 loop: CSSEEGTDTQYF. The CDR3 DNA sequence: TGCAGCTCCGAGGAGGGCACAGATACGCAGTATTTT.

The genes are TRBV29-1 and TRBJ2-1; D is possibly TRBD1 (6 bases). V was shortened by 6 bases and J by 0 bases, with 12 bases between the two germline ends. CDR1 is SQVTM and CDR2 is ANQGSEA in the germline V gene. The CDR3 extends over 14 amino acids. The CDR3: CSVATGSSYNEQFF. CDR3 DNA: TGCAGCGTAGCCACAGGGAGCTCCTACAATGAGCAGTTCTTC.

This sequence joins TRBV11-2 and TRBJ2-3, with D perhaps matching TRBD1 (5 bases). CDR3 length equals 16 residues. Germline V gene lookup returns CDR1 SGHAT and CDR2 FQNNGV. V was pared by 1 base and J by 0 bases, with 11 bases between. The CDR3 DNA reads as TGTGCCAGCAGCTTAGGGTGGGGCCAGAGCACAGATACGCAGTATTTT. As protein: CASSLGWGQSTDTQYF. Variable domain in full (rest from reference TRBV11-2 and TRBJ2-3): EAGVAQSPRYKIIEKRQSVAFWCNPISGHATLYWYQQILGQGPKLLIQFQNNGVVDDSQLPKDRFSAERLKGVDSTLKIQPAKLEDSAVYLCASSLGWGQSTDTQYFGPGTRLTVL.

This clone has only a few counts. Here the CDR3 reads CASFRTRDRNEKLFF. In DNA, the CDR3 is TGTGCCAGCTTTCGGACCCGGGACCGTAATGAAAAACTGTTTTTT. The chain has TRBV18 and TRBJ1-4, with D perhaps TRBD1 (5 bases). Per germline, CDR1 KGHSH and CDR2 LQKENI. This CDR3 contains 15 residues. Between the trimmed V and J ends, which lost 7 bases and 4 bases, there was a span of 16 bases.

This chain connects TRBV29-1 to TRBJ2-1; 7 positions agree with TRBD2. Trimming took 4 bases from V and 4 from J; bases not matched to a gene: 4. The CDR3 contains 13 residues. Germline-derived CDR1 and CDR2 are SQVTM and ANQGSEA. This CDR3 is CSVVPAGYNEQFF. CDR3 DNA sequence: TGCAGCGTTGTCCCAGCGGGGTACAATGAGCAGTTCTTC.

In this sample, this clone turned up once. The J gene is TRBJ1-2, the V gene TRBV7-2; no definite D call. V was clipped by 5 bases and J by 2 bases, with 12 bases between them. CDR1 is SGHTA, CDR2 FQGNSA, per germline. This CDR3 contains 14 residues. The CDR3 loop reads CASSMGSGNYGYTF. The DNA of the CDR3 is TGTGCCAGCAGCATGGGCTCCGGGAACTATGGCTACACCTTC. The full variable domain, in which reference TRBV7-2 and TRBJ1-2 provide the parts outside the CDR3, is GAGVSQSPSNKVTEKGKDVELRCDPISGHTALYWYRQSLGQGLEFLIYFQGNSAPDKSGLPSDRFSAERTGGSVSTLTIQRTQQEDSAVYLCASSMGSGNYGYTFGSGTRLTVV.

Note on this clone: The same CDR3 arises from other DNA sequences in this sample as well. The chain recombines TRBV30 with TRBJ1-1; 8 nucleotides align to TRBD1. Germline CDR1 GTSNPN, CDR2 SVGIG (reference sequence). V was pared by 1 base and J by 3 bases, with 1 base of the junction left unmatched. The CDR3 has 13 residues. This chain's CDR3 is CAWSDRGDTEAFF. The CDR3 coding sequence is TGTGCCTGGAGTGACAGGGGGGACACTGAAGCTTTCTTT.

To note about this clone: Other DNA sequences of this sample code for an identical CDR3. The chain combines TRBV15 with TRBJ2-5; weak D call: TRBD2 (5 bases). There are 13 residues in the CDR3. V lost 0 bases to trimming and J lost 5 bases, with 7 bases between them. CDR1 is LNHNV and CDR2 is YYDKDF in the germline V gene (reference sequence). CDR3 in amino acids: CATSRDPGETQYF. Written as DNA, the CDR3 is TGTGCCACCAGCAGAGACCCGGGGGAGACCCAGTACTTC.

This clone was found once. The genes are TRBV15 and TRBJ2-3, with TRBD1 matching 10 bases. J gave up 2 bases and V 0 bases, and 5 bases lay outside the gene matches. This CDR3 comprises 17 residues. Germline CDR1 and CDR2: LNHNV and YYDKDF (reference sequence). Here the CDR3 reads CATSRDSGTGATDTQYF. The CDR3 DNA follows: TGTGCCACCAGCAGAGATTCCGGGACAGGGGCCACAGATACGCAGTATTTT.

The V gene is TRBV25-1, the J gene TRBJ2-2, with TRBD2 matching 9 bases. V lost 2 bases, J lost 5 bases, and 6 bases stayed unmatched. There are 16 residues in the CDR3. Looked up from germline, CDR1 is MGHDK and CDR2 is SYGVNS. The chain's CDR3 is CASSETLAGETGELFF. DNA for the CDR3: TGTGCCAGCAGTGAAACTTTAGCGGGAGAGACCGGGGAGCTGTTTTTT.

J is TRBJ1-2 and V is TRBV4-3, with D perhaps matching TRBD1 (6 bases). Germline V lookup: CDR1 LGHNA, CDR2 YSLEER. This CDR3 is 12 amino acids long. Trimming removed 2 bases from V and 5 bases from J, with 6 bases in between. The DNA for the CDR3 is TGCGCCAGCAGCCAACAGGGGTATGGCTACACCTTC. Its translation is CASSQQGYGYTF.

The chain has TRBV29-1 and TRBJ2-1; unclear D gene. Germline assignment: CDR1 SQVTM and CDR2 ANQGSEA. V dropped 0 bases and J dropped 6 bases, with 6 bases sitting between them. This CDR3 contains 12 residues. The CDR3 sequence: CSVEEVANEQFF. The CDR3 DNA reads TGCAGCGTTGAAGAGGTTGCCAATGAGCAGTTCTTC.

For this clone: Distinct nucleotide sequences in the sample also encode this CDR3. This rearrangement joins TRBV9 to TRBJ1-6; 10 bases are a match to TRBD1. The CDR3 contains 15 residues. V shed 0 bases, J shed 7 bases, and the junction held 1 base outside the gene matches. CDR1 and CDR2 (germline): SGDLS, YYNGEE. CDR3 in DNA: TGTGCCAGCAGCGTAGGGACAGGGGGAAATTCACCCCTCCACTTT. It is translated as CASSVGTGGNSPLHF.

V usage is TRBV5-6 and J usage is TRBJ2-3; TRBD2 aligns across 11 bases. J was trimmed by 4 bases and V by 0 bases; bases with no gene match: 10. The CDR3 runs 18 residues. CDR1 and CDR2 (germline): SGHDT, YYEEEE. Written as DNA, the CDR3 is TGTGCCAGCAGCTTGGCCTTGGGGGGACTAGCGGTGCCAGATACGCAGTATTTT. Protein: CASSLALGGLAVPDTQYF.

The V and J genes are TRBV30 and TRBJ2-4; perhaps D is TRBD1 or TRBD2 (5 bases each). The CDR3 totals 15 residues. Germline V gives CDR1 GTSNPN, CDR2 SVGIG (reference sequence). The germline V and J ends were trimmed by 3 bases and 1 base, with 13 bases remaining between them. CDR3 sequence (DNA): TGTGCCTGGAGAGGATCCGGGACGGCCAAAAACATTCAGTACTTC. Its protein is CAWRGSGTAKNIQYF.

The chain links TRBV29-1 to TRBJ2-7; a weak D match, TRBD1 (5 bases). CDR3 length: 12 residues. Germline CDR1 is SQVTM and CDR2 is ANQGSEA. V lost 4 bases to trimming and J lost 7 bases, with 14 bases between them. The CDR3: CSVVPQGREQYF. The CDR3 DNA reads as TGCAGCGTTGTACCTCAGGGAAGGGAGCAGTACTTC.

This rearrangement joins TRBV6-1 to TRBJ2-7, with 7 positions matching TRBD1. Unmatched junction bases numbered 7, after V lost 5 bases and J lost 6 bases. Germline values: CDR1 MNHNS, CDR2 SASEGT. The CDR3 is made up of 13 amino acids. The CDR3 DNA reads as TGTGCCAGCAGTTCTAGGGGGCTCGGCGAGCAGTACTTC. It yields the protein CASSSRGLGEQYF.

This clone came up once. This sequence joins TRBV5-1 and TRBJ1-1, with D unclear. The germline CDR1 and CDR2 sequences are SGHRS and YFSETQ. The CDR3 loop spans 13 amino acids. V dropped 4 bases and J dropped 6 bases, with 13 bases sitting between them. CDR3 DNA: TGCGCCAGCAGCCTGCGGGGTGACCCTGAAGCTTTCTTT. Its protein product is CASSLRGDPEAFF. Filled out from reference TRBV5-1 and TRBJ1-1, the complete variable domain reads KAGVTQTPRYLIKTRGQQVTLSCSPISGHRSVSWYQQTPGQGLQFLFEYFSETQRNKGNFPGRFSGRQFSNSRSEMNVSTLELGDSALYLCASSLRGDPEAFFGQGTRLTVV.

V gene TRBV4-3 combines with J gene TRBJ2-1; possibly TRBD1 or TRBD2 for D (5 bases each). The CDR3 loop spans 15 amino acids. Between the trimmed V and J ends, which lost 0 bases and 4 bases, there was a span of 10 bases. Germline CDR1 reads LGHNA; CDR2 reads YSLEER. This CDR3 is CASSQEGLAYNEQFF. CDR3 nucleotide sequence: TGCGCCAGCAGCCAAGAGGGGCTAGCTTACAATGAGCAGTTCTTC.

This rearrangement joins TRBV5-1 to TRBJ2-6; D might be TRBD2 (5 bases). With 0 bases removed from V and 2 bases from J, the gap between germline ends came to 9 bases. This CDR3 comprises 16 residues. Germline CDR1 SGHRS, CDR2 YFSETQ. In nucleotides, the CDR3 is TGCGCCAGCAGCTTGGACCCCGGGGCTGGGGCCAACGTCCTGACTTTC. Amino acids: CASSLDPGAGANVLTF.

This clone was counted a few times. V usage is TRBV29-1 and J usage is TRBJ2-5, with D possibly TRBD1 on 6 matching bases. CDR1 and CDR2 (germline): SQVTM, ANQGSEA. The V end was cut by 1 base, the J end by 2 bases, with 11 bases between. The CDR3 is 14 residues long. The DNA of the CDR3 is TGCAGCGTTGAAGGTAGAGGGGGACAAGAGACCCAGTACTTC. This sequence encodes CSVEGRGGQETQYF.